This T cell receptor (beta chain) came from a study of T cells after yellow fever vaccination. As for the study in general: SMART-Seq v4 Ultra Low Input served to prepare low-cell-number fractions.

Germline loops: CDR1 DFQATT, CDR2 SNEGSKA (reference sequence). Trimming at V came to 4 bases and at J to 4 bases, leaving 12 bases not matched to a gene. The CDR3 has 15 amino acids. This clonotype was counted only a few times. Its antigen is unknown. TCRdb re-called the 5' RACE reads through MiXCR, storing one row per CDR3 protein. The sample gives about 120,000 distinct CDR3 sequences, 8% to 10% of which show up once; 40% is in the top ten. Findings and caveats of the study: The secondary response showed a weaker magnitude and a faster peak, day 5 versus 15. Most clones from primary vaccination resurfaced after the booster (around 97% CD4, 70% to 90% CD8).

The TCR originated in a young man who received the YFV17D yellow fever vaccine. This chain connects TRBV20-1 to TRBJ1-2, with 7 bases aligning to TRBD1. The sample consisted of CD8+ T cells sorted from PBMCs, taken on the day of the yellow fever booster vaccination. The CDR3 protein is CSAKNGNRGSYGYTF. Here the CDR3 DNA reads TGCAGTGCTAAAAACGGCAACAGGGGATCCTATGGCTACACCTTC.